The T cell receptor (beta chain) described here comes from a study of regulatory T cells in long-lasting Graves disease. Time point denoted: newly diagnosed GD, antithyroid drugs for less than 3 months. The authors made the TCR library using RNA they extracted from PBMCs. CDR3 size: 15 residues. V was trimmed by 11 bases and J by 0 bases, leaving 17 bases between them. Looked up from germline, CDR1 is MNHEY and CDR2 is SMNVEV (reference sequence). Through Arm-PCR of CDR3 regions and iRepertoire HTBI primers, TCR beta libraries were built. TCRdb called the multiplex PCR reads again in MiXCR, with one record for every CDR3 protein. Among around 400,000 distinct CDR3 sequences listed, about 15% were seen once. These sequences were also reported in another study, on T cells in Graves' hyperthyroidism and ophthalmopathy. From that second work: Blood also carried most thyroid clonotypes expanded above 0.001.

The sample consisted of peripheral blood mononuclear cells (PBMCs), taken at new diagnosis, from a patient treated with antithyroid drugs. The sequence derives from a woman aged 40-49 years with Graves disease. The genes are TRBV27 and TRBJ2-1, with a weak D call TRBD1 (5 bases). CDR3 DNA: TGTGCCTCCAACTACGACAGTAGCTCCTACAATGAGCAGTTCTTC. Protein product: CASNYDSSSYNEQFF.